This is a list of T cell receptor beta chains from one sample in a study of radiation and T cells in renal cell carcinoma. The method was immunoSEQ multiplex PCR; TCRdb's version includes in-frame clones alone and lacks a portion of them. Seen here are around 140,000 clones, approximately 90% observed once, and the top ten hold 4.1%. The specimen comprised blood, sampled from a patient whose treatment included radiotherapy and nephrectomy. The receptors derive from a woman in her 70s with renal cell carcinoma. CDR3s include the opening cysteine and the closing phenylalanine or tryptophan. Each record gives: clone size, J gene, D gene, V gene, CDR3 DNA, CDR3 protein. The D gene is left open where the match is weak. Size tells how often a clone was seen (once, few, many) or the class of an expanded clone, and some rows leave it out.

size: .; J: TRBJ2-5; D: TRBD2; V: TRBV19; DNA: TGTGCCAGTAGTATAGTCAGCGGGGGGCTCCAAGAGACCCAGTACTTC; CDR3: CASSIVSGGLQETQYF
size: .; J: TRBJ2-7; D: .; V: TRBV5-1; DNA: TGCGCCAGCAGCGCCTCCTACGAGCAGTACTTC; CDR3: CASSASYEQYF
size: .; J: TRBJ1-2; D: .; V: TRBV28; DNA: TGTGCCAGCAGTTTATTGACAGTCTTTCTGGGAGGTAGCGGCTACACCTTC; CDR3: CASSLLTVFLGGSGYTF
size: .; J: TRBJ1-1; D: TRBD1; V: TRBV4-2; DNA: TGTGCCAGCAGCCCGGGACAGGGGAACACTGAAGCTTTCTTT; CDR3: CASSPGQGNTEAFF
size: .; J: TRBJ1-6; D: .; V: TRBV6-6; DNA: TGTGCCAGCAGTTACCTCGAGTACGATAATTCACCCCTCCACTTT; CDR3: CASSYLEYDNSPLHF
size: .; J: TRBJ2-2; D: .; V: TRBV27; DNA: TGTGCCAGCAGCTCTTACACCGGGGAGCTGTTTTTT; CDR3: CASSSYTGELFF
size: .; J: TRBJ2-5; D: .; V: TRBV7-6; DNA: TGTGCCAGCAGCTTCCGACGGGGGGAGACCCAGTACTTC; CDR3: CASSFRRGETQYF
size: .; J: TRBJ2-3; D: .; V: TRBV4-1; DNA: TGCGCCAGCAGCCAGGGGGATACGCAGTATTTT; CDR3: CASSQGDTQYF
size: .; J: TRBJ2-7; D: .; V: TRBV30; DNA: TGTGCCTGGAGGATCGAAGGGGACTACGAGCAGTACTTC; CDR3: CAWRIEGDYEQYF
size: .; J: TRBJ1-5; D: .; V: TRBV4-3; DNA: TGCGCCAGCAGCCAAGACGTGGGGGGGACGCCCCAGCATTTT; CDR3: CASSQDVGGTPQHF
size: .; J: TRBJ2-7; D: .; V: TRBV28; DNA: TGTGCCAGCAGCATGCCGGGCGTCCAACCATACGAGCAGTACTTC; CDR3: CASSMPGVQPYEQYF
size: .; J: TRBJ2-5; D: .; V: TRBV2; DNA: TGTGCCAGCAGCCTTGATCGGGGGGCCCCGCAAGAGACCCAGTACTTC; CDR3: CASSLDRGAPQETQYF
size: .; J: TRBJ2-3; D: TRBD2; V: TRBV2; DNA: TGTGCCAGCAGTGAACGGGGACTAGCGGGGCGCCTTACCACAGATACGCAGTATTTT; CDR3: CASSERGLAGRLTTDTQYF
size: .; J: TRBJ1-1; D: TRBD1; V: TRBV19; DNA: TGTGCCAGTAGTATAGACGCCCAGGGGGCCATCACTGAAGCTTTCTTT; CDR3: CASSIDAQGAITEAFF
size: .; J: TRBJ1-2; D: .; V: TRBV5-6; DNA: TGTGCCAGCAGCTTGAGAGCAGGAATGGGGGGCTACACCTTC; CDR3: CASSLRAGMGGYTF
size: .; J: TRBJ2-7; D: TRBD2; V: TRBV29-1; DNA: TGCAGCGCAGGGAGGGTTGGTTCCTACGAGCAGTACTTC; CDR3: CSAGRVGSYEQYF
size: .; J: TRBJ1-4; D: .; V: TRBV15; DNA: TGTGCCACCAGCCCGGACTCTTATAATGAAAAACTGTTTTTT; CDR3: CATSPDSYNEKLFF
size: .; J: TRBJ2-1; D: .; V: TRBV11-2; DNA: TGTGCCAGCAGCTTAGATTTATTGGATGAGCAGTTCTTC; CDR3: CASSLDLLDEQFF
size: .; J: TRBJ2-2; D: TRBD2; V: TRBV7-9; DNA: TGTGCCAGCAGCTTCTCTAGCGGGGGATCTACCGGGGAGCTGTTTTTT; CDR3: CASSFSSGGSTGELFF
size: .; J: TRBJ2-6; D: .; V: TRBV7-8; DNA: TGTGCCAGCATCCGTGGGGCACCTAGCTCTGGGGCCAACGTCCTGACTTTC; CDR3: CASIRGAPSSGANVLTF
size: .; J: TRBJ2-3; D: TRBD1; V: TRBV5-1; DNA: TGCGCCAGCAGCCCCGGACAGGGAACTTTGGCTACGCAGTATTTT; CDR3: CASSPGQGTLATQYF
size: once; J: TRBJ2-3; D: TRBD2; V: TRBV6-1; DNA: TGTGCCAGCAAAATAGCGGGGGGCCCTACAGATACGCAGTATTTT; CDR3: CASKIAGGPTDTQYF
size: .; J: TRBJ2-1; D: TRBD2; V: TRBV4-3; DNA: TGCGCCAGCAGCCCCCGGGACTATGCGAGCTCCTACAATGAGCAGTTCTTC; CDR3: CASSPRDYASSYNEQFF
size: .; J: TRBJ2-7; D: .; V: TRBV10-3; DNA: TGTGCCATCAGTGAGTCGTCACTAGCATCCTACGAGCAGTACTTC; CDR3: CAISESSLASYEQYF
size: .; J: TRBJ1-1; D: TRBD1; V: TRBV2; DNA: TGTGCCAGCAGCGAGACAGGGGGCGGAACTGAAGCTTTCTTT; CDR3: CASSETGGGTEAFF
size: once; J: TRBJ2-7; D: TRBD2; V: TRBV2; DNA: TGTGCCAGCAGTGAAGCGACTAGCTGGAGGGACGAGCAGTACTTC; CDR3: CASSEATSWRDEQYF
size: .; J: TRBJ2-4; D: TRBD1; V: TRBV6-5; DNA: TGTGCCAGCGGAAGGACAGGGCTCGAAAACATTCAGTACTTC; CDR3: CASGRTGLENIQYF
size: .; J: TRBJ2-7; D: TRBD1; V: TRBV5-1; DNA: TGCGCCAGCAGTCCCGGGACAGGGGACAACGAGCAGTACTTC; CDR3: CASSPGTGDNEQYF
size: .; J: TRBJ2-7; D: TRBD2; V: TRBV19; DNA: TGTGCCAGTAGTATAAAATTAGGGGACGGGAGGTCCGAGCAGTACTTC; CDR3: CASSIKLGDGRSEQYF
size: .; J: TRBJ2-7; D: .; V: TRBV5-6; DNA: TGTGCCAGCAGCTTGGGGGCTCTGAACGAGCAGTACTTC; CDR3: CASSLGALNEQYF
size: few; J: TRBJ2-1; D: .; V: TRBV27; DNA: TGTGCCAGCAGTTTATGGGGGAAGGATGAGCAGTTCTTC; CDR3: CASSLWGKDEQFF
size: few; J: TRBJ2-7; D: TRBD2; V: TRBV7-2; DNA: TGTGCCAGCAGCGCCGGCCTAGCGGGGTCAACCTACGAGCAGTACTTC; CDR3: CASSAGLAGSTYEQYF
size: .; J: TRBJ2-7; D: .; V: TRBV5-4; DNA: TGTGCCAGCAGCCCCGAGCCTAGCTCCTACGAGCAGTACTTC; CDR3: CASSPEPSSYEQYF
size: .; J: TRBJ1-2; D: TRBD1; V: TRBV18; DNA: TGTGCCAGCTCACCCAAGACGGGACAGGGAGCCTATGGCTACACCTTC; CDR3: CASSPKTGQGAYGYTF
size: .; J: TRBJ2-3; D: .; V: TRBV6-4; DNA: TGTGCCAGCAGCCCCCCCCCGGGAGACAGCACAGATACGCAGTATTTT; CDR3: CASSPPPGDSTDTQYF
size: .; J: TRBJ1-1; D: .; V: TRBV11-3; DNA: TGTGCCAGCAGCCGGAGGAACACTGAAGCTTTCTTT; CDR3: CASSRRNTEAFF
size: .; J: TRBJ1-2; D: TRBD1; V: TRBV19; DNA: TGTGCCAGTAACACTCCGGGACAGGGCTTTGGCTACACCTTC; CDR3: CASNTPGQGFGYTF
size: once; J: TRBJ2-3; D: .; V: TRBV30; DNA: TGTGCCTGGAGTGTAGTAACCACCCGCACAGATACGCAGTATTTT; CDR3: CAWSVVTTRTDTQYF
size: .; J: TRBJ2-1; D: TRBD2; V: TRBV4-2; DNA: TGTGCCAGCAGCCAAGATAGGATCCGGACTAGCGGGGGGGCGGTAAATGAGCAGTTCTTC; CDR3: CASSQDRIRTSGGAVNEQFF
size: .; J: TRBJ1-2; D: .; V: TRBV28; DNA: TGTGCCAGCAGTGGGACTACCACTAACTATGGCTACACCTTC; CDR3: CASSGTTTNYGYTF
size: once; J: TRBJ2-7; D: .; V: TRBV7-8; DNA: TGTGCCAGCAGCTCTCCAGGTGGGCCGAACTACGAGCAGTACTTC; CDR3: CASSSPGGPNYEQYF
size: .; J: TRBJ2-3; D: .; V: TRBV29-1; DNA: TGCAGCGTTGCCCAGGTAAATGGAGCAGATACGCAGTATTTT; CDR3: CSVAQVNGADTQYF
size: once; J: TRBJ1-1; D: .; V: TRBV28; DNA: TGTGCCAGCAGTGACAGGACTGAAGCTTTCTTT; CDR3: CASSDRTEAFF
size: once; J: TRBJ2-5; D: .; V: TRBV29-1; DNA: TGCAGCGTTGTTAAGACAGGAGAGACCCAGTACTTC; CDR3: CSVVKTGETQYF
size: .; J: TRBJ2-7; D: TRBD1; V: TRBV4-2; DNA: TGTGCCAGCAGCCAAGATGGCCAGGGGGCGAGTCGAGAGCAGTACTTC; CDR3: CASSQDGQGASREQYF
size: .; J: TRBJ2-1; D: .; V: TRBV4-2; DNA: TGTGCCAGCAGCCAAGATCAGATGGGGGGGCGAGGCTACAATGAGCAGTTCTTC; CDR3: CASSQDQMGGRGYNEQFF
size: .; J: TRBJ2-5; D: TRBD1; V: TRBV13; DNA: TGTGCCAGCAGCTCCTCAGGGGGCCAAGAGACCCAGTACTTC; CDR3: CASSSSGGQETQYF
size: .; J: TRBJ1-3; D: TRBD1; V: TRBV7-2; DNA: TGTGCCAGCAGCTCCCTGGACAGGGATGGAAACACCATATATTTT; CDR3: CASSSLDRDGNTIYF
size: few; J: TRBJ1-1; D: TRBD1; V: TRBV29-1; DNA: TGCAGCGTTCCAGGGGGCTTCACTGAAGCTTTCTTT; CDR3: CSVPGGFTEAFF
size: .; J: TRBJ2-5; D: TRBD1; V: TRBV7-8; DNA: TGTGCCAGCAGCCGGACAGGGGGCCAAGAGACCCAGTACTTC; CDR3: CASSRTGGQETQYF
size: .; J: TRBJ1-2; D: .; V: TRBV5-1; DNA: TGCGCCAGCAGCACAGACAGAGACTATGGCTACACCTTC; CDR3: CASSTDRDYGYTF
size: .; J: TRBJ1-6; D: .; V: TRBV6-6; DNA: TGTGCCAGCAGTTACGAGTTTAATTCACCCCTCCACTTT; CDR3: CASSYEFNSPLHF
size: .; J: TRBJ2-3; D: TRBD1; V: TRBV7-9; DNA: TGTGCCAGCAGCTTATGGGACAGGGGAGGAGATACGCAGTATTTT; CDR3: CASSLWDRGGDTQYF
size: .; J: TRBJ1-2; D: .; V: TRBV10-3; DNA: TGTGCCATCAGTGAGCCAAGACAGTTCTATGGCTACACCTTC; CDR3: CAISEPRQFYGYTF
size: .; J: TRBJ1-1; D: TRBD1; V: TRBV28; DNA: TGTGCCAGCAGTCTGTATGACAGGGCCACTGAAGCTTTCTTT; CDR3: CASSLYDRATEAFF